This T cell receptor beta chain originates from a study of long-term antiretroviral therapy in people with HIV. The study's findings and limits: Data on ART adherence, viral resistance or therapy changes were unavailable. The repertoire was dominated at all time points by clones expanded before ART. Even long-term ART left TRB diversity below transplant donor controls, despite gains.

Sequencing used immunoSEQ v3.0 at survey level. In sequencing, about 40,000-50,000 T-cell genomes per sample were targeted. TCRdb's copy holds only in-frame clones and misses some; the assay was immunoSEQ multiplex PCR. The sample gives about 21,000 clones, 60% to 80% of which show up once; over 9% is in the top ten. This clone was observed a few times. Its antigen is not identified. Sequencing used unsorted PBMCs, obtained around 1.8 years before starting antiretroviral therapy. This receptor was identified in a woman aged 40 to 50 with HIV.

Here the CDR3 reads CASSVDGGGTEAFF. The CDR3 nucleotides are TGTGCCAGCAGCGTAGACGGGGGAGGCACTGAAGCTTTCTTT. The chain joins TRBV9 to TRBJ1-1, with D maybe TRBD1 (5 bases). The CDR3 is 14 amino acids. V was trimmed by 0 bases and J by 4 bases, leaving 10 bases between them. The germline CDR1 and CDR2 sequences are SGDLS and YYNGEE.